This is a list of T cell receptor beta chains from one sample in a study of T cell repertoires in cytomegalovirus infection. TCRdb re-called the reads through MiXCR, storing one row per CDR3 protein. Of 900,000 to 950,000 distinct CDR3 sequences listed, roughly 31% are singletons. These receptors have no known antigen. This specimen was cultured CD8+ T cells from PBMCs, taken from culture after CMV antigen stimulation. These receptors all stem from a human donor in good health (CMV status not recorded). Some clones in this sample may be carry-over from other donors' samples. Both conserved end residues are part of each CDR3. The D gene is left open where the match is weak. Size is omitted from some rows. Given values are once, few, many or a class for expanded clones.

J,V,size,D,CDR3,DNA
TRBJ2-5,TRBV7-6,many,NA,CASSFADGPIQETQYF,TGTGCCAGCAGTTTCGCGGACGGCCCAATCCAAGAGACCCAGTACTTC
TRBJ2-6,TRBV3-1,few,NA,CASSQDTISGANVLTF,TGTGCCAGCAGCCAAGATACCATCTCTGGGGCCAACGTCCTGACTTTC
TRBJ1-5,TRBV19,few,TRBD1,CASGTGTNQPQHF,TGTGCCAGCGGGACAGGGACGAATCAGCCCCAGCATTTT
TRBJ2-3,TRBV19,NA,NA,CASSIVGASFDTQYF,TGTGCCAGTAGTATAGTTGGGGCCAGCTTTGATACGCAGTATTTT
TRBJ1-1,TRBV15,few,NA,CATSRGAGVTEAFF,TGTGCCACCAGCAGAGGTGCAGGGGTAACTGAAGCTTTCTTT
TRBJ1-5,TRBV7-4,many,NA,CASSPDRIEGQPQHF,TGTGCCAGCAGCCCCGACAGGATAGAGGGTCAGCCCCAGCATTTT
TRBJ2-1,TRBV27,few,NA,CASSPWETGSYNEQFF,TGTGCCAGCAGTCCCTGGGAAACTGGCTCCTACAATGAGCAGTTCTTC
TRBJ1-2,TRBV4-1,NA,NA,CASSQVGDGNYGYTF,TGCGCCAGCAGCCAAGTGGGGGACGGAAACTATGGCTACACCTTC
TRBJ1-5,TRBV19,few,NA,CASSISQADNQPQHF,TGTGCCAGTAGTATTTCGCAAGCAGACAATCAGCCCCAGCATTTT
TRBJ2-3,TRBV6-2/TRBV6-3,NA,NA,CASNMGGSTDTQYF,TGTGCCAGCAACATGGGGGGTTCGACAGATACGCAGTATTTT
TRBJ2-1,TRBV6-2/TRBV6-3,few,NA,CASSKPQGGFDEQFF,TGTGCCAGCAGCAAACCTCAGGGGGGCTTTGATGAGCAGTTCTTC
TRBJ2-7,TRBV19,NA,TRBD1,CASSVGQSYEQYF,TGTGCCAGTAGTGTGGGACAGTCCTACGAGCAGTACTTC
TRBJ2-1,TRBV27,NA,TRBD1,CASGLSGGSYNEQFF,TGTGCCAGCGGGCTCTCAGGGGGCTCCTACAATGAGCAGTTCTTC
TRBJ2-6,TRBV6-1,NA,TRBD1,CASSLPGQGTFGANVLTF,TGTGCCAGCTCCTTGCCGGGACAGGGGACGTTTGGGGCCAACGTCCTGACTTTC
TRBJ1-1,TRBV7-2,NA,NA,CASSSIRDGLRNTEAFF,TGTGCCAGCAGCTCCATTCGGGACGGCTTAAGGAACACTGAAGCTTTCTTT
TRBJ2-1,TRBV6-2/TRBV6-3,NA,NA,CASGRGTTDEQFF,TGTGCCAGCGGAAGAGGGACAACGGATGAGCAGTTCTTC
TRBJ1-2,TRBV3-2,NA,NA,CASSQDREALYGYTF,TGTGCCAGCAGCCAAGATAGGGAAGCTCTCTATGGCTACACCTTC
TRBJ2-1,TRBV4-1,NA,NA,CASSQISGDEQFF,TGCGCCAGCAGCCAAATCAGTGGGGATGAGCAGTTCTTC